Listed below are T cell receptor beta chains from one sample, sequenced in a study of tumor-infiltrating lymphocytes in oesophageal squamous cell carcinoma. TCRdb re-called the PCR reads with MiXCR, one entry per CDR3 protein. The sample records about 20,000 distinct CDR3 sequences, 40% being singletons. The source material was blood. Source of these receptors: a male donor with esophageal squamous cell carcinoma. Both conserved end residues are part of each CDR3. The D gene is left open where the match is weak. Size is stated for part of the rows, as once, few or many counts, or as a class when the clone is expanded.

d_call | j_call | v_call | clone_size | cdr3_aa | cdr3_nt
NA | TRBJ1-3 | TRBV6-6 | many | CASSYYGEVGNTIYF | TGTGCCAGCAGTTACTACGGGGAAGTTGGAAACACCATATATTTT
NA | TRBJ2-7 | TRBV27 | many | CASSPHSGSNSYEQYF | TGTGCCAGCAGTCCCCACTCCGGGTCCAACAGCTACGAGCAGTACTTC
NA | TRBJ2-5 | TRBV10-2 | many | CASSDRGRETQYF | TGCGCCAGCAGTGACAGGGGCCGGGAGACCCAGTACTTC
NA | TRBJ2-5 | TRBV7-1 | NA | CASSSGGARETQYF | TGTGCCAGCAGCTCAGGGGGCGCGAGAGAGACCCAGTACTTC
NA | TRBJ2-3 | TRBV4-2 | many | CASSQELLVADTQYF | TGTGCCAGCAGCCAAGAACTCCTCGTTGCAGATACGCAGTATTTT
NA | TRBJ2-4 | TRBV19 | NA | CASSIGGVLGAQNIQYF | TGTGCCAGTAGTATTGGGGGGGTCTTGGGGGCGCAAAACATTCAGTACTTC
NA | TRBJ1-2 | TRBV7-6 | NA | CASSLDTGIGGYTF | TGTGCCAGCAGCTTAGACACAGGGATTGGTGGCTACACCTTC
TRBD2 | TRBJ2-7 | TRBV7-3 | NA | CASSLASGASYEQYF | TGTGCCAGCAGCTTAGCTAGCGGGGCCTCCTACGAGCAGTACTTC
NA | TRBJ2-1 | TRBV7-2 | NA | CASSQGSSEYNEQFF | TGTGCCAGCAGCCAAGGGTCTAGCGAATACAATGAGCAGTTCTTC
TRBD1 | TRBJ1-2 | TRBV7-2 | NA | CASSQRRDRDYGYTF | TGTGCCAGCAGCCAGCGCCGGGACAGAGACTATGGCTACACCTTC
TRBD1 | TRBJ1-4 | TRBV12-3/TRBV12-4 | NA | CASSSTGALNEKLFF | TGTGCCAGCAGCTCGACAGGGGCCTTAAATGAAAAACTGTTTTTT
NA | TRBJ1-1 | TRBV19 | many | CASSIGGPNTEAFF | TGTGCCAGTAGTATAGGGGGACCGAACACTGAAGCTTTCTTT
NA | TRBJ2-3 | TRBV7-3 | medium-sized | CASSLGSVYTQYF | TGTGCCAGCAGCTTAGGATCGGTCTATACGCAGTATTTT
NA | TRBJ2-3 | TRBV6-1 | many | CASSEAHWTTLSTDTQYF | TGTGCCAGCAGTGAAGCCCACTGGACAACCTTAAGCACAGATACGCAGTATTTT
NA | TRBJ2-7 | TRBV2 | many | CASSGNMDEQYF | TGTGCCAGCAGTGGTAACATGGACGAGCAGTACTTC
NA | TRBJ1-6 | TRBV7-2 | few | CASSHQTGSYNSPLHF | TGTGCCAGCAGCCACCAGACAGGCTCCTATAATTCACCCCTCCACTTT
TRBD2 | TRBJ2-7 | TRBV11-2 | NA | CASSTGRHYYEQYF | TGTGCCAGCAGCACCGGGAGGCACTATTACGAGCAGTACTTC
NA | TRBJ2-7 | TRBV12-3/TRBV12-4 | many | CASGRTVYNEQYF | TGTGCCAGCGGGCGGACAGTTTACAATGAGCAGTACTTC
TRBD2 | TRBJ2-7 | TRBV6-5 | many | CASSYLVTGGPPYEQYF | TGTGCCAGCAGTTACTTGGTAACGGGAGGGCCGCCCTACGAGCAGTACTTC
NA | TRBJ2-1 | TRBV7-2 | NA | CASSLENTVRYNEQFF | TGTGCCAGCAGCTTAGAGAACACAGTAAGGTACAATGAGCAGTTCTTC
NA | TRBJ2-3 | TRBV7-3 | few | CASSRTGLLGTDTQYF | TGTGCCAGCAGCCGAACCGGACTGCTTGGCACAGATACGCAGTATTTT
NA | TRBJ2-7 | TRBV5-6 | many | CASIESLVPYEQYF | TGTGCCAGCATCGAATCGTTAGTCCCCTACGAGCAGTACTTC
TRBD2 | TRBJ2-1 | TRBV11-2 | few | CASSRRGSGGYNEQFF | TGTGCCAGCAGCCGGCGGGGGAGCGGGGGCTACAATGAGCAGTTCTTC
NA | TRBJ2-7 | TRBV15 | many | CATSRDAGTYEQYF | TGTGCCACCAGCAGAGATGCGGGTACCTACGAGCAGTACTTC
TRBD2 | TRBJ2-5 | TRBV10-3 | many | CAISVGMTSGVYNEQYF | TGTGCCATCAGTGTCGGTATGACTAGCGGGGTCTACAATGAGCAGTACTTC
TRBD1 | TRBJ2-7 | TRBV7-6 | few | CASSLQPGQEAYEQYF | TGTGCCAGCAGCTTACAACCCGGACAGGAGGCCTACGAGCAGTACTTC
NA | TRBJ2-5 | TRBV6-1 | many | CASRIQGTETQYF | TGTGCCAGCAGAATACAGGGCACAGAGACCCAGTACTTC
NA | TRBJ1-1 | TRBV27 | many | CASSPRQMGFAEAFF | TGTGCCAGCAGTCCCCGACAGATGGGTTTCGCTGAAGCTTTCTTT
NA | TRBJ2-3 | TRBV23-1 | many | CASSQGLGTDTQYF | TGCGCCAGCAGTCAAGGTTTGGGCACAGATACGCAGTATTTT
TRBD1 | TRBJ2-1 | TRBV7-9 | NA | CASSPNRGTGGFGNEQFF | TGTGCCAGCAGCCCAAACCGTGGGACAGGGGGCTTTGGGAATGAGCAGTTCTTC
TRBD1 | TRBJ2-7 | TRBV7-2 | NA | CASSLTGTGSPYEQYF | TGTGCCAGCAGCTTAACCGGGACAGGGTCCCCCTACGAGCAGTACTTC
NA | TRBJ2-7 | TRBV24-1 | few | CATSDSDRSYEQYF | TGTGCCACCAGTGATTCAGACAGGTCCTACGAGCAGTACTTT
TRBD2 | TRBJ2-7 | TRBV20-1 | NA | CSARFSGGAIYEQYF | TGCAGTGCTAGGTTTTCGGGGGGGGCCATATACGAGCAGTACTTC
TRBD2 | TRBJ2-5 | TRBV24-1 | NA | CATSEAGLAGKETQYF | TGTGCCACCAGTGAAGCTGGACTAGCGGGAAAAGAGACCCAGTACTTC
NA | TRBJ2-1 | TRBV7-6 | NA | CASSLWGSEQFF | TGTGCCAGCAGCTTATGGGGAAGTGAGCAGTTCTTC
TRBD2 | TRBJ2-1 | TRBV7-2 | NA | CASSHLAGYSNEQFF | TGTGCCAGCAGCCATCTAGCGGGGTACTCCAATGAGCAGTTCTTC
NA | TRBJ2-3 | TRBV10-3 | many | CAISEGSLTDTQYF | TGTGCCATCAGTGAAGGCAGCCTCACAGATACGCAGTATTTT
NA | TRBJ2-3 | TRBV7-2 | NA | CASSRARDTQYF | TGTGCCAGCAGCCGCGCTCGTGATACGCAGTATTTT
TRBD1 | TRBJ2-5 | TRBV7-9 | many | CASSTEPTGPYF | TGTGCCAGCAGCACGGAGCCGACAGGGCCGTACTTC
NA | TRBJ2-7 | TRBV20-1 | NA | CSASTDDLGGFSYEQYF | TGCAGTGCTAGTACGGATGATTTGGGGGGATTCTCCTACGAGCAGTACTTC
NA | TRBJ1-2 | TRBV5-5 | many | CASSLEADNYGYTF | TGTGCCAGCAGCTTGGAGGCAGATAACTATGGCTACACCTTC
NA | TRBJ2-1 | TRBV7-3 | few | CASSLTGPAEQFF | TGTGCCAGCAGCTTAACGGGGCCTGCTGAGCAGTTCTTC
NA | TRBJ1-2 | TRBV20-1 | NA | CSARATVANYGYTF | TGCAGTGCTAGAGCGACAGTAGCTAACTATGGCTACACCTTC
NA | TRBJ2-5 | TRBV3-1 | NA | CASSQAGNLARETQYF | TGTGCCAGCAGCCAGGCAGGGAATTTGGCTAGGGAGACCCAGTACTTC
NA | TRBJ2-2 | TRBV9 | NA | CASSVAGQNNGELFF | TGTGCCAGCAGCGTAGCAGGACAGAACAACGGGGAGCTGTTTTTT
TRBD2 | TRBJ2-3 | TRBV6-1 | medium-sized | CASSEAALAGGDTQYF | TGTGCCAGCAGTGAAGCTGCGCTAGCGGGGGGTGATACGCAGTATTTT
NA | TRBJ2-1 | TRBV12-3/TRBV12-4 | NA | CASSVMTLAAGVDNEQFF | TGTGCCAGCAGTGTGATGACCTTAGCGGCTGGGGTCGACAATGAGCAGTTCTTC
TRBD2 | TRBJ2-4 | TRBV11-2 | medium-sized | CASSQGTSRKNIQYF | TGTGCCAGCAGCCAAGGGACTAGCCGGAAAAACATTCAGTACTTC
NA | TRBJ2-5 | TRBV20-1 | NA | CSAGRGEKETQYF | TGCAGTGCTGGACGAGGGGAAAAAGAGACCCAGTACTTC
NA | TRBJ2-1 | TRBV5-4 | many | CASSPPRGRYGRYNEQFF | TGTGCCAGCAGCCCCCCCCGTGGTCGTTACGGGAGATACAATGAGCAGTTCTTC
TRBD2 | TRBJ2-7 | TRBV7-2 | NA | CASSLRTSGGRDEQYF | TGTGCCAGCAGCCTAAGGACTAGCGGGGGTAGGGATGAGCAGTACTTC